This T cell receptor (beta chain) was captured by sequencing in a study of T cells after posttransplantation cyclophosphamide. CDR1 and CDR2 (germline): LGHNA, YSLEER. Unmatched junction bases numbered 7, after V lost 1 base and J lost 2 bases. The CDR3 spans 17 residues. TCRdb's copy holds only in-frame clones and misses some; the assay was immunoSEQ multiplex PCR. Among roughly 49,000 clones listed, around 84% were seen once. In its sample, this clone was seen once. As yet, its antigen is unknown. Study findings and constraints: Skin or GI-infiltrating T cells shared few TRB sequences with blood. Recipient CMV seropositivity and CMV reactivation strongly tracked TRB clonality.

The chain is built from TRBV4-3 and TRBJ2-2; 7 nucleotides agree with TRBD2. This clonotype was sampled from a man aged 25 to 40 with a blood cancer, CMV-positive, and with a related stem cell donor. The sequencing input was PBMCs. The CDR3 is CASSQVGGGYNTGELFF. CDR3 sequence (DNA): TGCGCCAGCAGCCAAGTTGGGGGGGGGTACAACACCGGGGAGCTGTTTTTT.